Each of the 14 T cell receptor beta chains below was sequenced from the same sample in a study of early T cells in non-severe SARS-CoV-2 infection. TCRdb reanalysed the 5' RACE reads using MiXCR and keeps one entry per CDR3 protein. The table records 75,000 to 100,000 distinct CDR3 sequences, over 15% of them present only once. Sequenced material: whole blood. Receptors originate from an adult who was a healthcare worker with PCR-confirmed SARS-CoV-2 infection or an uninfected control (not recorded which).

V usage is TRBV5-4 and J usage is TRBJ2-2; D gene unclear. Trimming pared 4 bases from V and 1 base from J, leaving 5 bases between. This CDR3 spans 13 amino acids. Per germline, CDR1 SGHNT and CDR2 YYREEE (reference sequence). Written as DNA, the CDR3 is TGTGCCAGCAGCAAGGAGAACACCGGGGAGCTGTTTTTT. It specifies CASSKENTGELFF.

The chain recombines TRBV27 with TRBJ1-4; a weak D match, TRBD1 (5 bases). This CDR3 is 15 amino acids long. CDR1 MNHEY and CDR2 SMNVEV come from the germline V gene (reference sequence). V was pared by 7 bases and J by 8 bases, with 20 bases between. This CDR3 reads CASTPRAGNREKLFF. DNA for the CDR3: TGTGCCAGCACCCCGAGGGCAGGGAATAGAGAAAAACTGTTTTTT.

The chain recombines TRBV7-9 with TRBJ2-1; tentatively, D is TRBD1 (6 bases). The V end was cut by 5 bases, the J end by 3 bases, with 17 bases between. From germline, CDR1 is SEHNR and CDR2 FQNEAQ (reference sequence). The CDR3 length is 16 residues. The CDR3, as DNA: TGTGCCAGCAGCGTCATAGGCCGGGACATCTACAATGAGCAGTTCTTC. Protein sequence: CASSVIGRDIYNEQFF.

V gene TRBV27 combines with J gene TRBJ2-1; 10 bases fit TRBD2. The CDR3 runs to 15 residues. With V trimmed by 4 bases and J by 3 bases, 3 bases remained unmatched. Germline-derived CDR1 and CDR2 are MNHEY and SMNVEV (reference sequence). CDR3 sequence (DNA): TGTGCCAGCAGTTCTAGCGGGAGAATCTACAATGAGCAGTTCTTC. Translation gives CASSSSGRIYNEQFF.

A few counts support this clonotype. The rearrangement joins TRBV13 to TRBJ2-6; 8 bases match TRBD1. The CDR3 contains 16 residues. From germline, CDR1 is PRHDT and CDR2 FYEKMQ (reference sequence). Unmatched junction bases numbered 6, after V lost 5 bases and J lost 3 bases. The CDR3 loop is CASSPPRGRGANVLTF. CDR3 bases: TGTGCCAGCAGCCCCCCCAGGGGGCGTGGGGCCAACGTCCTGACTTTC.

This clonotype was counted ten times or more. The CDR3 protein is CASVVFTEAFF. The DNA for the CDR3 is TGTGCCAGCGTTGTGTTCACTGAAGCTTTCTTT. The chain employs TRBV5-8 and TRBJ1-1; D uncertain. The CDR3 is made up of 11 amino acids. Between the trimmed V and J ends, which lost 7 bases and 4 bases, there was a span of 8 bases. The germline V gene has CDR1 SGHTS and CDR2 YDEGEE.

This clonotype was observed at least ten times. The CDR3 region is CSATGQDRAAGYTF. CDR3 sequence (DNA): TGCAGTGCGACGGGACAGGACAGGGCTGCTGGCTACACCTTC. J is TRBJ1-2 and V is TRBV20-1; TRBD1 aligns across 8 bases. J was trimmed by 7 bases and V by 6 bases; bases with no gene match: 13. Germline CDR1 DFQATT, CDR2 SNEGSKA (reference sequence). CDR3 size: 14 residues.

In this sample, this clonotype turned up a few times. This sequence joins TRBV2 and TRBJ2-2; D may be TRBD1 (5 bases). Germline CDR1 reads SNHLY; CDR2 reads FYNNEI. The germline V and J ends were trimmed by 2 bases and 4 bases, with 11 bases remaining between them. The CDR3 totals 15 residues. For the CDR3, the DNA is TGTGCCAGCAGTGAATCCCAGGGCGGCACCGGGGAGCTGTTTTTT. As protein: CASSESQGGTGELFF.

Turning to this clonotype: The CDR3 does not end in the conserved phenylalanine or tryptophan, so this is likely a read error. The V call is TRBV9, the J call TRBJ2-2; D ambiguous. This CDR3 spans 13 amino acids. V lost 3 bases, J lost 1 base, and 4 bases lay in between. The germline gives CDR1 SGDLS, CDR2 YYNGEE. CDR3 DNA sequence: TGTGCCAGCAGCGATCGGAACACCGGGGAGCTGTTTTCT. Encoded protein: CASSDRNTGELFS.

The CDR3 sequence is CASNPLRSGNTIYF. The DNA for the CDR3 is TGTGCCAGTAACCCACTCCGCTCTGGAAACACCATATATTTT. The chain couples TRBV19 to TRBJ1-3; D not certain. Looked up from germline, CDR1 is LNHDA and CDR2 is SQIVND (reference sequence). Between the trimmed V and J ends, which lost 7 bases and 0 bases, there was a span of 10 bases. CDR3 size: 14 residues. Based on the CDR3 plus reference TRBV19 and TRBJ1-3, the full variable domain is DGGITQSPKYLFRKEGQNVTLSCEQNLNHDAMYWYRQDPGQGLRLIYYSQIVNDFQKGDIAEGYSVSREKKESFPLTVTSAQKNPTAFYLCASNPLRSGNTIYFGEGSWLTVV.

This clonotype was detected a few times. J is TRBJ2-1 and V is TRBV20-1; D is unresolved. The V gene lost 6 bases and the J gene lost 7 bases, with 25 bases spanning the gap. There are 16 residues in the CDR3. Looked up from germline, CDR1 is DFQATT and CDR2 is SNEGSKA (reference sequence). The CDR3 here is CSAPGGPRISANEQFF. DNA of the CDR3: TGCAGTGCCCCGGGTGGGCCCCGCATATCGGCGAATGAGCAGTTCTTC.

The chain recombines TRBV10-3 with TRBJ2-2; D is uncertain. The CDR3 has 12 amino acids. In germline, CDR1 is ENHRY, CDR2 SYGVKD. Trimming cost V 8 bases and J 7 bases, with 11 bases left between them. The CDR3 DNA follows: TGTGCCATCTCGGACCTACTCGGGGAGCTGTTTTTT. This sequence encodes CAISDLLGELFF.

The V call is TRBV7-9, the J call TRBJ1-6; no definite D call. CDR3 size: 15 residues. The germline V gene encodes CDR1 SEHNR and CDR2 FQNEAQ (reference sequence). V lost 1 base to trimming and J lost 7 bases, with 11 bases between them. CDR3 DNA sequence: TGTGCCAGCAGCTTAGTGGACGAGGGCAATTCACCCCTCCACTTT. Translating gives CASSLVDEGNSPLHF.

The chain links TRBV20-1 to TRBJ1-4, with unresolved D. The length of the CDR3 is 15 residues. Trimming shortened V by 2 bases and J by 4 bases, and 14 bases separated the two germline ends. Germline V CDR1 and CDR2: DFQATT, SNEGSKA (reference sequence). This CDR3 reads CSARKSSGFNEKLFF. CDR3 nucleotide sequence: TGCAGTGCTAGAAAATCGTCGGGATTTAATGAAAAACTGTTTTTT.